A selection of T cell receptor beta chains follows, all from one sample in a study of T cell responses to AZD1222 COVID-19 vaccine. Profiling relied on immunoSEQ multiplex PCR, and the TCRdb table lists in-frame clones only, not all of them. Counted here are 150,000 to 160,000 clones, around nine tenths occurring once; the ten biggest clones make up approximately 1.5%. The sample was peripheral blood, taken 28 days after the second AZD1222 dose. Receptor source: an adult who received the AZD1222 COVID-19 vaccine. Each CDR3 is given with its conserved first and last residue. The order of the fields is V gene, D gene, clone size, CDR3 length, J gene, CDR3 protein, CDR3 DNA. The D gene is left open where the match is weak. Rows may omit the clone size; those that give it use once, few, many or a size class.

>TRBV6-4|.|once|13|TRBJ2-1
CASSDVVSREQFF
TGTGCCAGCAGTGACGTTGTCTCCAGGGAGCAGTTCTTC
>TRBV4-1|.|.|13|TRBJ2-7
CASSHLDSYEQYF
TGCGCCAGCAGCCACTTAGACAGCTACGAGCAGTACTTC
>TRBV5-1|TRBD2|few|20|TRBJ2-5
CASSFKFPSGSAQRKETQYF
TGCGCCAGCAGCTTTAAATTTCCTAGCGGGAGCGCTCAAAGAAAAGAGACCCAGTACTTC
>TRBV7-3|TRBD1|.|16|TRBJ2-3
CASSLAPGQGTDTQYF
TGTGCCAGCAGCTTAGCTCCGGGACAGGGGACAGATACGCAGTATTTT
>TRBV7-2|.|.|13|TRBJ1-4
CASSLSRNEKLFF
TGTGCCAGCAGCTTAAGTCGTAATGAAAAACTGTTTTTT
>TRBV3-1/TRBV3-2|TRBD2|.|17|TRBJ2-5
CASSHSIQREVGETQYF
TGTGCCAGCAGCCATTCCATCCAGCGGGAGGTGGGGGAGACCCAGTACTTC
>TRBV3-1/TRBV3-2|.|once|18|TRBJ2-2
CASSQDWLDYPNTGELFF
TGTGCCAGCAGCCAAGATTGGTTGGATTACCCGAACACCGGGGAGCTGTTTTTT
>TRBV27|.|.|13|TRBJ2-3
CASSPTGTDTQYF
TGTGCCAGCAGTCCGACCGGAACAGATACGCAGTATTTT
>TRBV10-2|TRBD1|.|16|TRBJ1-6
CASSEDRVSYNSPLHF
TGCGCCAGCAGTGAGGACAGGGTGTCCTATAATTCACCCCTCCACTTT
>TRBV2|TRBD1|.|12|TRBJ1-5
CASSPGGQPQHF
TGTGCCAGCAGTCCAGGGGGGCAGCCCCAGCATTTT
>TRBV9|.|.|12|TRBJ1-2
CASSKAAGLRTF
TGTGCCAGCAGCAAGGCCGCAGGCTTGCGCACCTTC
>TRBV27|TRBD1|.|15|TRBJ2-7
CASSSSGTGPYEQYF
TGTGCCAGCAGTTCGTCCGGGACAGGGCCCTACGAGCAGTACTTC
>TRBV3-1/TRBV3-2|.|once|13|TRBJ2-3
CASSQIQGDTQYF
TGTGCCAGCAGCCAGATCCAGGGGGATACGCAGTATTTT
>TRBV4-1|.|.|15|TRBJ1-2
CASSQLTGLDYGYTF
TGCGCCAGCAGCCAGCTAACAGGGCTCGACTATGGCTACACCTTC
>TRBV9|.|.|16|TRBJ1-1
CASSVAFTGIGTEAFF
TGTGCCAGCAGCGTAGCTTTTACGGGGATAGGGACTGAAGCTTTCTTT
>TRBV30|.|.|15|TRBJ1-3
CAWSVLGSSGNTIYF
TGTGCCTGGAGTGTACTGGGATCTTCAGGAAACACCATATATTTT
>TRBV14|TRBD1|.|15|TRBJ2-7
CASSGWTGGGYEQYF
TGTGCCAGCAGCGGATGGACAGGGGGCGGCTACGAGCAGTACTTC
>TRBV29-1|.|.|10|TRBJ1-1
CSVLGTEAFF
TGCAGCGTCTTGGGCACTGAAGCTTTCTTT
>TRBV5-4|.|.|15|TRBJ2-1
CASSLWRGGRNEQFF
TGTGCCAGCAGCTTGTGGAGAGGGGGGAGGAATGAGCAGTTCTTC
>TRBV18|.|.|13|TRBJ1-1
CASSPGRNTEAFF
TGTGCCAGCTCACCGGGACGGAACACTGAAGCTTTCTTT
>TRBV30|.|.|11|TRBJ1-2
CAWKKEGGYTF
TGTGCCTGGAAGAAGGAGGGAGGCTACACCTTC
>TRBV7-9|.|once|13|TRBJ2-7
CASSSTATYEQYF
TGTGCCAGCAGCTCTACAGCGACCTACGAGCAGTACTTC
>TRBV11-2|.|once|14|TRBJ2-7
CASSSLRGRGEQYF
TGTGCCAGCAGCTCCCTAAGGGGGAGAGGGGAGCAGTACTTC
>TRBV5-1|TRBD1|.|16|TRBJ1-1
CASSLVWDRENTEAFF
TGCGCCAGCAGCTTGGTATGGGACAGGGAGAACACTGAAGCTTTCTTT
>TRBV9|TRBD2|.|16|TRBJ2-1
CASSPPAGGPRNEQFF
TGTGCCAGCAGCCCCCCTGCGGGAGGCCCTAGGAATGAGCAGTTCTTC
>TRBV4-2|.|.|15|TRBJ2-7
CASSQSYGGSNEQYF
TGTGCCAGCAGCCAAAGCTATGGCGGATCCAACGAGCAGTACTTC
>TRBV11-2|.|.|15|TRBJ1-4
CASSGIGRNNEKLFF
TGTGCCAGCAGCGGCATCGGCAGGAATAATGAAAAACTGTTTTTT
>TRBV7-9|.|.|14|TRBJ1-1
CASKQQGLGTEAFF
TGTGCCAGCAAGCAGCAGGGTTTGGGCACTGAAGCTTTCTTT
>TRBV28|.|.|14|TRBJ2-7
CASSVVEGRYEQYF
TGTGCCAGCAGTGTTGTGGAGGGGCGTTACGAGCAGTACTTC
>TRBV28|TRBD2|.|17|TRBJ2-2
CASRPRTSGANTGELFF
TGTGCCAGCAGGCCGCGTACTAGCGGGGCGAACACCGGGGAGCTGTTTTTT
>TRBV18|.|.|14|TRBJ2-1
CASSLTSKNNEQFF
TGTGCCAGCTCACTAACCTCCAAGAACAATGAGCAGTTCTTC
>TRBV19|TRBD2|.|14|TRBJ2-4
CASSNGRVQNIQYF
TGTGCCAGTAGTAATGGGAGGGTCCAAAACATTCAGTACTTC
>TRBV19|.|.|14|TRBJ2-2
CASSMPSDTGELFF
TGTGCCAGTAGTATGCCTAGCGACACCGGGGAGCTGTTTTTT
>TRBV7-9|.|.|13|TRBJ2-2
CASSLGKTGELFF
TGTGCCAGCAGCTTGGGGAAAACCGGGGAGCTGTTTTTT
>TRBV14|.|.|15|TRBJ1-4
CASSQVGGANEKLFF
TGTGCCAGCAGCCAAGTGGGGGGGGCTAATGAAAAACTGTTTTTT
>TRBV5-1|TRBD2|.|15|TRBJ2-5
CASSLGTSGKETQYF
TGCGCCAGCAGCTTGGGGACTAGCGGGAAAGAGACCCAGTACTTC
>TRBV19|.|.|19|TRBJ2-1
CASSPVVRTGLSSYNEQFF
TGTGCCAGTAGCCCAGTCGTCCGGACCGGATTAAGCTCCTACAATGAGCAGTTCTTC
>TRBV4-1|TRBD1|.|14|TRBJ2-1
CASRKGQGLNEQFF
TGCGCCAGCAGAAAAGGACAGGGGCTCAATGAGCAGTTCTTC
>TRBV30|TRBD2|.|16|TRBJ2-3
CAWSGPSGGFTDTQYF
TGTGCCTGGAGTGGGCCTAGCGGGGGCTTCACAGATACGCAGTATTTT
>TRBV9|.|once|14|TRBJ1-5
CASSVDGGRQPQHF
TGTGCCAGCAGCGTAGACGGGGGGAGGCAGCCCCAGCATTTT
>TRBV4-2|.|.|19|TRBJ1-6
CASSQDLTHGGNYNSPLHF
TGTGCCAGCAGCCAAGATCTTACGCATGGGGGAAATTATAATTCACCCCTCCACTTT
>TRBV7-2|.|.|14|TRBJ1-4
CASSLRATNEKLFF
TGTGCCAGCAGCCTCAGGGCTACTAATGAAAAACTGTTTTTT
>TRBV28|TRBD2|.|21|TRBJ2-2
CASSFVGVGSGRASLPGELFF
TGTGCCAGCAGTTTTGTGGGAGTTGGTAGCGGGAGGGCCAGTCTCCCCGGGGAGCTGTTTTTT
>TRBV25-1|.|.|14|TRBJ2-7
CASSGATGVYEQYF
TGTGCCAGCAGTGGCGCGACAGGAGTCTACGAGCAGTACTTC
>TRBV7-2|TRBD1|.|16|TRBJ1-3
CASSFYADRGRGTIYF
TGTGCCAGCAGCTTTTATGCTGACAGGGGAAGAGGCACCATATATTTT
>TRBV13|.|.|17|TRBJ1-6
CASSPDRGGSYNSPLHF
TGTGCCAGCAGCCCAGATAGGGGTGGGTCCTATAATTCACCCCTCCACTTT
>TRBV5-1|TRBD1|.|13|TRBJ1-2
CASSFFQGGGYTF
TGCGCCAGCAGCTTCTTCCAAGGGGGCGGCTACACCTTC
>TRBV19|TRBD1|.|15|TRBJ1-5
CASSIQQGANQPQHF
TGTGCCAGTAGTATTCAACAGGGGGCCAATCAGCCCCAGCATTTT
>TRBV6-2/TRBV6-3|TRBD2|.|15|TRBJ2-5
CASSYSGAGGVTQYF
TGTGCCAGCAGTTACTCGGGGGCGGGAGGGGTGACCCAGTACTTC
>TRBV9|.|.|14|TRBJ1-3
CASSVLQHGNTIYF
TGTGCCAGCAGCGTACTACAGCATGGAAACACCATATATTTT
>TRBV28|.|.|15|TRBJ2-6
CASSTTHPGANVLTF
TGTGCCAGCAGCACCACACATCCTGGGGCCAACGTCCTGACTTTC
>TRBV7-9|.|.|15|TRBJ1-2
CASSPRGASALGYTF
TGTGCCAGCAGCCCCCGGGGGGCGAGTGCGCTTGGCTACACCTTC
>TRBV2|.|.|12|TRBJ1-1
CASSGQNTEAFF
TGTGCCAGCAGTGGGCAGAACACTGAAGCTTTCTTT
>TRBV7-3|TRBD2|.|16|TRBJ2-1
CASSLMGGTSYNEQFF
TGTGCCAGCAGCTTAATGGGTGGGACTAGCTACAATGAGCAGTTCTTC
>TRBV7-9|TRBD1|.|15|TRBJ2-7
CASSLSQQGVYEQYF
TGTGCCAGCAGCTTAAGTCAACAGGGGGTGTACGAGCAGTACTTC
>TRBV7-9|.|.|13|TRBJ1-1
CASSSGRGTEAFF
TGTGCCAGCAGCTCGGGAAGGGGAACTGAAGCTTTCTTT